One TCR beta chain is described in this entry. The antigen is undetermined. These data originate in a study of CD8+ T cells in alopecia areata. Study background: Among treated patients, severity was scored by affected scalp area percentage.

Study outcomes and limitations: Scalp clonality and expanded CD8+ clones among the top 100 fell significantly with tofacitinib. Persistence in scalp and blood during tofacitinib was observed for many expanded lesional clones. Clonality was higher in lesional than normal scalp, especially in alopecia totalis/universalis.

The CDR3 runs to 13 residues. V lost 2 bases to trimming and J lost 6 bases, with 14 bases between them. Germline lookup yields CDR1 GTSNPN and CDR2 SVGIG (reference sequence). Regarding treatment: oral pan-JAK inhibitor, 5-10 mg twice daily. Following extraction, RNA underwent reverse transcription to cDNA, which served as the sequencing template. Clones were read by immunoSEQ multiplex PCR, and TCRdb kept only the in-frame ones, dropping some. The repertoire holds 120,000 or so clones, under 65% seen once, with 4.5% to 6% in the top ten. The chain joins TRBV30 to TRBJ2-7; no definite D call. This specimen was CD4+ T cells sorted from blood, taken at week 4, from a patient treated with tofacitinib. The TCR was taken from a human donor with alopecia areata. The CDR3 coding sequence is TGTGCCTGGAGTTATGGGATTAAAGGCGAGCAGTACTTC. This sequence encodes CAWSYGIKGEQYF.